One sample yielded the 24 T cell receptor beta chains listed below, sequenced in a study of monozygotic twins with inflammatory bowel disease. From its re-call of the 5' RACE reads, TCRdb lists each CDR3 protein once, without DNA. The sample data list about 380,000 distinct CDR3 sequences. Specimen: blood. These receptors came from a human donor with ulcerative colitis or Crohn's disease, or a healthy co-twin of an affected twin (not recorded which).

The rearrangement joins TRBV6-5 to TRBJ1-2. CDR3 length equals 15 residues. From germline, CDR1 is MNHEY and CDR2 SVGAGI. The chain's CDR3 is CASSYLGQLNYGYTF.

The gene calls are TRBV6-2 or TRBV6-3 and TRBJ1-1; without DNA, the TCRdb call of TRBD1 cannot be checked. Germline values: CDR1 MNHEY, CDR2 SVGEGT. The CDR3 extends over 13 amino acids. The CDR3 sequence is CASGQGVNTEAFF.

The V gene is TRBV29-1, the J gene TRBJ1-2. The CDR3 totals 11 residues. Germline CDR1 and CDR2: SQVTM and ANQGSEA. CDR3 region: CSVDLNYAYTF.

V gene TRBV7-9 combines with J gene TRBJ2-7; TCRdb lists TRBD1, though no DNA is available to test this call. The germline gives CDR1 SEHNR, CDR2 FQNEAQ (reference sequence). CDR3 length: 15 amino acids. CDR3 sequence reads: CASSPDSLSSYEQYF.

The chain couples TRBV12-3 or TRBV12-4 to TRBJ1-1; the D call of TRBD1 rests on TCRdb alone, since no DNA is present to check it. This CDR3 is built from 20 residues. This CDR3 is CASSQLEPLIGSPYNTEAFF.

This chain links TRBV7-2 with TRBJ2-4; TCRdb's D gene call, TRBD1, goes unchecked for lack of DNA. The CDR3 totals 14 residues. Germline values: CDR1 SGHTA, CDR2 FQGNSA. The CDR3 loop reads CASSYRDGKNIQYF.

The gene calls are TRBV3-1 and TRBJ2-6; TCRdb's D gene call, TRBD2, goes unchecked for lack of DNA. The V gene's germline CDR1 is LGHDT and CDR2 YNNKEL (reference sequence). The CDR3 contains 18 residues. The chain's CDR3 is CASSLREAALSGANVLTF.

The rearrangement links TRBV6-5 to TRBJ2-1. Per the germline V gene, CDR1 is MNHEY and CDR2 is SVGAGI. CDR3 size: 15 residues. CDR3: CASSYVGSTYNEQFF.

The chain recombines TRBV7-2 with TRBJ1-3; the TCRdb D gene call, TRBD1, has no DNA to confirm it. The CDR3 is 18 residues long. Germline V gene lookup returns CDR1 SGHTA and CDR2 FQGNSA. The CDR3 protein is CASSIARPSDRAGNTIYF.

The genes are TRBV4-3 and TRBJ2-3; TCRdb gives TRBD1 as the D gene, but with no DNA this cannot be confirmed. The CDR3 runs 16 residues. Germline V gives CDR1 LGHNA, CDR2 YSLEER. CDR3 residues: CASSSLTGAGTDTQYF.

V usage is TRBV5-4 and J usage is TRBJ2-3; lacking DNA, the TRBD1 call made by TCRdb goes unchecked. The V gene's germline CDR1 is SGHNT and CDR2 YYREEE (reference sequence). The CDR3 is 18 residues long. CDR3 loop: CASSLTGGGSTSTDTQYF.

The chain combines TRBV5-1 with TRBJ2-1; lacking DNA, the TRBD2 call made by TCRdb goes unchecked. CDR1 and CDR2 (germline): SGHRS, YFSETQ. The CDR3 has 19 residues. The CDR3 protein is CASSLGIAGGRSSYNEQFF.

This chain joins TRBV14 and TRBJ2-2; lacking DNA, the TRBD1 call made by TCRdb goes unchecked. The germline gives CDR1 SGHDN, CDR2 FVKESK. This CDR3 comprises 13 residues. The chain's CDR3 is CASSQFRAGELFF.

The chain's CDR3 is CASSLTRGDRGLGTEAFF. This chain links TRBV5-1 with TRBJ1-1; with no DNA, the TCRdb D assignment of TRBD1 cannot be verified. This CDR3 has 18 amino acids. Germline-derived CDR1 and CDR2 are SGHRS and YFSETQ.

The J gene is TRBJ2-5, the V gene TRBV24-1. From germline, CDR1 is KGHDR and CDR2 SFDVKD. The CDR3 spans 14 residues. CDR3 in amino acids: CATSDKEIQETQYF.

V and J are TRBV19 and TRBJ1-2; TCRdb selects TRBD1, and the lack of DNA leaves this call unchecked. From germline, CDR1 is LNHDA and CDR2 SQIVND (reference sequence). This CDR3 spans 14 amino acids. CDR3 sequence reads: CASSIGQANYGYTF. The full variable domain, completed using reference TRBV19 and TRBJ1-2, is DGGITQSPKYLFRKEGQNVTLSCEQNLNHDAMYWYRQDPGQGLRLIYYSQIVNDFQKGDIAEGYSVSREKKESFPLTVTSAQKNPTAFYLCASSIGQANYGYTFGSGTRLTVV.

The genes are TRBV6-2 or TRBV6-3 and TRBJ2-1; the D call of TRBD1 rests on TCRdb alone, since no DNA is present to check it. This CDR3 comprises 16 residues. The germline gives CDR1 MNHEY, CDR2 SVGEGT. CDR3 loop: CASRRRDRGPYNEQFF.

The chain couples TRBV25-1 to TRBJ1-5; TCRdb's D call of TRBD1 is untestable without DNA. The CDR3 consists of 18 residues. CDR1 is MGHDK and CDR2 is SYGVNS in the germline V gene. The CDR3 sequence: CASSGIGTGTGPSQPQHF.

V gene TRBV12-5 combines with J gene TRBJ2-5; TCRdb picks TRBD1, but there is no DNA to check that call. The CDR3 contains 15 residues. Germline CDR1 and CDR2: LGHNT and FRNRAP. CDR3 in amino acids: CASGLGRGAEETQYF.

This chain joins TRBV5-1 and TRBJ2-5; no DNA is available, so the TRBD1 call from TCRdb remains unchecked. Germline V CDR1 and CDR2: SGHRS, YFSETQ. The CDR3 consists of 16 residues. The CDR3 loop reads CASSGTSGSPGETQYF.

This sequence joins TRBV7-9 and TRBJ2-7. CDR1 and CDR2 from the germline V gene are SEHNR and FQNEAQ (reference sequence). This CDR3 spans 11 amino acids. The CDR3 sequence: CASTGSYEQYF.

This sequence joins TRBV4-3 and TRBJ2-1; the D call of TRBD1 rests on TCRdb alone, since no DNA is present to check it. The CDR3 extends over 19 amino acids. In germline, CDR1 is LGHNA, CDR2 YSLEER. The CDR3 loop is CASSQGGLGSSTTYNEQFF.

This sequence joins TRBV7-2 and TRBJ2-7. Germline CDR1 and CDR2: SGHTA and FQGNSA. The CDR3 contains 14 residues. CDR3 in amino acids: CASSPDRGPYEQYF.

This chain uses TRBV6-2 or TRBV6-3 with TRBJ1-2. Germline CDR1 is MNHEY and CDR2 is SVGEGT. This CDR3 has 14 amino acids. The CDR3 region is CASSYSNRNYGYTF.